This paragraph covers one T cell receptor beta chain sequence. The antigen is unknown. The V gene lost 0 bases and the J gene lost 9 bases, with 9 bases spanning the gap. The CDR3 has 13 amino acids. Germline CDR1 reads SGHTA; CDR2 reads FQGNSA. This record belongs to a study of circulating and synovial CD4+ cells in juvenile arthritis. TCRdb's copy holds only in-frame clones and misses some; the assay was immunoSEQ multiplex PCR. The sample includes some 35,000 clones, 95% seen only once; the top ten take approximately 0.18%. Study-level results: Bulk blood CD4 samples held at least an order of magnitude more or fewer genomes than CPL. The pathogenic-like versus bulk T cell difference escaped Vbeta family analysis.

The V call is TRBV7-2, the J call TRBJ2-1; a weak D match, TRBD2 (5 bases). The clonotype was recovered from a human donor with juvenile idiopathic arthritis. The sequenced material came from CD4+ T cells from blood. Here the CDR3 DNA reads TGTGCCAGCAGCTTAGCAATTGCGGGTGAGCAGTTCTTC. Translating gives CASSLAIAGEQFF. Using reference TRBV7-2 and TRBJ2-1 for the parts outside the CDR3, the full variable domain is GAGVSQSPSNKVTEKGKDVELRCDPISGHTALYWYRQSLGQGLEFLIYFQGNSAPDKSGLPSDRFSAERTGGSVSTLTIQRTQQEDSAVYLCASSLAIAGEQFFGPGTRLTVL.